The next 14 T cell receptor beta chains were all read from a single sample in a study of T cells in Graves' hyperthyroidism and ophthalmopathy. Amplified TCR beta CDR3 regions came from RNA transcripts. TCR CDR3 underwent first-round RT-PCR with the HTBI primer set. TCRdb independently ran MiXCR on the multiplex PCR reads; one entry per CDR3 protein. The data hold hundreds of thousands of distinct CDR3 sequences, with around a sixth observed a single time. Sequenced: blood. These receptors all come from a woman aged 18-29 years with Graves' hyperthyroidism.

The chain couples TRBV5-4 to TRBJ2-1; maybe TRBD1 (6 bases). Germline-derived CDR1 and CDR2 are SGHNT and YYREEE (reference sequence). This CDR3 is built from 14 residues. The ends were cut back, 0 bases at V and 5 bases at J, with 9 bases in the middle. The CDR3 nucleotides read TGTGCCAGCAGCTTGGAAAGGGGGAACAATGAGCAGTTCTTC. It is translated as CASSLERGNNEQFF.

The chain uses TRBV6-1 and TRBJ1-6; D gene ambiguous. V was clipped by 3 bases and J by 0 bases, with 9 bases between them. The germline V gene encodes CDR1 MNHNS and CDR2 SASEGT. This CDR3 has 16 residues. The CDR3 loop reads CASSDKPSSYNSPLHF. The CDR3 bases are TGTGCCAGCAGTGATAAACCGAGCTCCTATAATTCACCCCTCCACTTT.

Many counts were recorded for this clonotype. The V and J genes are TRBV10-3 and TRBJ2-7, with 7 bases matching TRBD1. Germline V CDR1 and CDR2: ENHRY, SYGVKD. V was pared by 5 bases and J by 3 bases, with 10 bases of the junction left unmatched. The CDR3 is 15 residues long. The CDR3 nucleotides are TGTGCCATCAGTCCCCGGGACAGTCACCTCTACGAGCAGTACTTC. Protein: CAISPRDSHLYEQYF.

At least ten counts were recorded for this clonotype. The chain joins TRBV3-1 to TRBJ2-3; 11 bases match TRBD2. The CDR3 has 17 amino acids. Germline-derived CDR1 and CDR2 are LGHDT and YNNKEL (reference sequence). V dropped 4 bases and J dropped 2; count of bases not matched to a gene: 8. In nucleotides, the CDR3 is TGTGCCAGCAGCCTGAGTAGCGGGAGGGACTACACAGATACGCAGTATTTT. This translates into CASSLSSGRDYTDTQYF.

At least ten counts were recorded for this clonotype. This chain links TRBV30 with TRBJ2-7; TRBD2 might be the D (5 bases). The germline gives CDR1 GTSNPN, CDR2 SVGIG (reference sequence). Deletions cut 2 bases from V and 4 bases from J, with 6 bases between. The CDR3 runs to 11 residues. The DNA of the CDR3 is TGTGCCTGGAGTTCGGGGTACGAGCAGTACTTC. Protein sequence: CAWSSGYEQYF.

This clonotype was found a few times. The chain employs TRBV19 and TRBJ1-5; TRBD1 might be the D (6 bases). The V and J ends lost 6 bases and 3 bases respectively, with 18 bases between them. Germline assignment: CDR1 LNHDA and CDR2 SQIVND (reference sequence). CDR3 size: 16 residues. CDR3 amino acids: CASSTSRDTFNQPQHF. The DNA of the CDR3 is TGTGCCAGTAGCACAAGCCGGGACACCTTCAATCAGCCCCAGCATTTT.

This clonotype was seen more than once but under ten times. V usage is TRBV4-1 and J usage is TRBJ2-7; 11 nucleotides align to TRBD2. J was trimmed by 2 bases and V by 2 bases; bases with no gene match: 2. This CDR3 contains 15 residues. CDR1 is MGHRA, CDR2 YSYEKL, per germline. The DNA of the CDR3 is TGCGCCAGCAGCCAAACTAGCGGGGGAGCCTACGAGCAGTACTTC. Translation: CASSQTSGGAYEQYF.

This clonotype was found many times. The rearrangement links TRBV12-3 or TRBV12-4 to TRBJ2-4; a possible D gene is TRBD2 (5 bases). The CDR3 sequence is 14 residues long. The V and J ends lost 6 bases and 8 bases respectively, with 17 bases between them. The DNA of the CDR3 is TGTGCCAGCAGCCCCCGATCGGGGATGGACATTCAGTACTTC. The encoded protein is CASSPRSGMDIQYF.

About this clonotype itself: A read error is possible here, since a much larger clone lies one base away. The J gene is TRBJ2-1, the V gene TRBV29-1; the D call may be TRBD1 or TRBD2 (5 bases each). The germline V gene has CDR1 SQVTM and CDR2 ANQGSEA. V was trimmed by 5 bases and J by 11 bases, leaving 13 bases between them. This CDR3 region has 11 residues. CDR3 protein: CSVSLGDKQFF. The CDR3 DNA is TGCAGCGTTTCACTGGGGGATAAGCAGTTCTTC.

This clonotype was counted at least ten times. V gene TRBV7-9 combines with J gene TRBJ2-3, with 13 bases that match TRBD2. CDR1 SEHNR and CDR2 FQNEAQ come from the germline V gene (reference sequence). This CDR3 has 15 residues. Germline trimming cut 6 bases from V and 5 bases from J; bases unmatched to any gene: 5. Here the CDR3 reads CASRRTSGSLDTQYF. CDR3 in DNA: TGTGCCAGCAGGCGGACTAGCGGGAGTCTAGATACGCAGTATTTT.

The V and J genes are TRBV28 and TRBJ1-1; 7 bases are shared with TRBD1. The V gene end was trimmed by 11 bases and the J gene end by 5 bases; junction bases not matched to a gene: 11. The CDR3 length is 13 residues. Germline CDR1 MDHEN, CDR2 SYDVKM. The CDR3 region is CASQGLLRTEAFF. CDR3 coding DNA: TGTGCCTCACAGGGGCTTCTTAGGACTGAAGCTTTCTTT.

This clonotype was seen repeatedly, ten times or more. The chain has TRBV27 and TRBJ1-2, with a weak D call TRBD1 (6 bases). The CDR3 consists of 14 residues. V lost 2 bases and J 4 bases, leaving 11 bases between the germline ends. Germline CDR1 reads MNHEY; CDR2 reads SMNVEV (reference sequence). For the CDR3, the DNA is TGTGCCAGCAGTTTAACGGGGGCCCTCTATGGCTACACCTTC. Translated, it gives CASSLTGALYGYTF.

This chain connects TRBV18 to TRBJ2-2; D perhaps matches TRBD2 (5 bases). Germline V lookup: CDR1 KGHSH, CDR2 LQKENI. Between the trimmed V and J ends, which lost 1 base and 5 bases, there was a span of 11 bases. This CDR3 has 15 amino acids. CDR3 sequence: CASSPRGSGTGELFF. Written as DNA, the CDR3 is TGTGCCAGCTCACCACGAGGGAGTGGAACCGGGGAGCTGTTTTTT.

This clonotype was seen many times. The chain joins TRBV28 to TRBJ2-1; the D gene is possibly TRBD2 (6 bases). V was shortened by 4 bases and J by 11 bases, with 9 bases between the two germline ends. From germline, CDR1 is MDHEN and CDR2 SYDVKM. This CDR3 contains 11 residues. As DNA, the CDR3 is TGTGCCAGCAGTTCCGCGGGGAAGCAGTTCTTC. Translation gives CASSSAGKQFF.